This TCR beta chain stems from a study of CD8 T cells in Susac syndrome. Study results and limitations: Acknowledgment was made by the study that its TCR sequencing and HLA analysis involved a relatively small number of individuals.

About this clonotype: Its antigen is not identified.

A quantity of about 0.45 to 1 ug RNA underwent reverse transcription using random hexamers. Amplification of TCR beta CDR3 spanned 54 Vbeta and 13 Jbeta via immunoSEQ multiplex PCR. MiXCR, run by TCRdb on the immunoSEQ multiplex PCR reads, gives a single entry per CDR3 protein. This repertoire shows 200,000 to 250,000 distinct CDR3 sequences, roughly nine tenths found once; its top ten account for about 0.12%. The sample comprised CD8+ T cells from PBMCs. The sequence came from a human donor with multiple sclerosis.

CDR3 nucleotide sequence: TGTGCCAGCAGTTACCCCGCCGGAGAGACCCAGTACTTC. This codes for CASSYPAGETQYF. The genes are TRBV6-6 and TRBJ2-5; D remains unclear. The CDR3 has 13 amino acids. Germline V gene lookup returns CDR1 MNHNY and CDR2 SVGAGI (reference sequence). V lost 2 bases and J lost 4, with 8 bases in between.